This T cell receptor (beta chain) derives from a study of T cells in tuberculosis. Study-level background: The T cells targeted glucose monomycolate, a mycobacterial lipid, via CD1B. Study-wide points: Shorter CDR3-alpha in active tuberculosis partly drove smaller distances. Smaller distances to GMM-specific TCRs suggested their expansion in active tuberculosis.

Sequencing was performed with immunoSEQ multiplex PCR; in TCRdb, only in-frame clones are kept and a portion is missing. The sample consists of about 25,000 clones, approximately 90% of them appearing once. Details on this clone: Its antigen is not known.

The CDR3 has 14 residues. The V and J ends lost 0 bases and 1 base respectively, with 6 bases between them. From germline, CDR1 is MNHEY and CDR2 SVGAGI. Each donor contributed 85,000 to 100,000 T cells on average, unsorted. This chain joins TRBV6-5 and TRBJ1-1, with D tentatively TRBD1 (6 bases). This receptor was taken from a donor between 10 and 35 years old with latent tuberculosis or without tuberculosis infection. Some clones in this sample may be carry-over from other donors' samples. The sample consisted of PBMCs. The CDR3: CASSYSDRNTEAFF. CDR3 nucleotide sequence: TGTGCCAGCAGTTACTCGGACAGGAACACTGAAGCTTTCTTT.